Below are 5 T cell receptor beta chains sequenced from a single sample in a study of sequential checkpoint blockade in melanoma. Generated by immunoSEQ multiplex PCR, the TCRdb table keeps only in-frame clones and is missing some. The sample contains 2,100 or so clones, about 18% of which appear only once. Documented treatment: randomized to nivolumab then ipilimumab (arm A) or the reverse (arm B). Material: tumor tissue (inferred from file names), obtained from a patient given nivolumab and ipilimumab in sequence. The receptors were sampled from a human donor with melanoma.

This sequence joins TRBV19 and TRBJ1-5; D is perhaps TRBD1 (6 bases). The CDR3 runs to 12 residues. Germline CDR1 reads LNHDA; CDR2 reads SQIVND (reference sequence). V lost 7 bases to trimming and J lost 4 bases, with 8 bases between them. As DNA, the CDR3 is TGTGCCAGTACCCAGGGGAATCAGCCCCAGCATTTT. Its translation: CASTQGNQPQHF.

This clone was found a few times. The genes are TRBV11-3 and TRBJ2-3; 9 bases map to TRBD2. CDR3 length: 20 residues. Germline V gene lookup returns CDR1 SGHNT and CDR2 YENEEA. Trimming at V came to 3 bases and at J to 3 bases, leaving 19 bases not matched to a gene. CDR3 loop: CASSLAGLFAGGLSTDTQYF. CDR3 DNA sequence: TGTGCCAGCAGCTTGGCGGGTCTGTTTGCGGGGGGGCTTTCAACAGATACGCAGTATTTT.

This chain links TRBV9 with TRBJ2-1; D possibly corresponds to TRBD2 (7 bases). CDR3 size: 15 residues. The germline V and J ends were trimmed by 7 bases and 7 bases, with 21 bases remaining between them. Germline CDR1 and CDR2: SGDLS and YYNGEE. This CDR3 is CASSFRGGGLNEQFF. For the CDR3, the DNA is TGTGCCAGCTCCTTTAGGGGGGGCGGTCTGAATGAGCAGTTCTTC.

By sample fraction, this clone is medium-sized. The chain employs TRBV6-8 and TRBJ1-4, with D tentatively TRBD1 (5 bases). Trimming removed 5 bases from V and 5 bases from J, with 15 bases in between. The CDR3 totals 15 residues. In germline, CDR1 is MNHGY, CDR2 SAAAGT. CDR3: CASSDPGTRNEKLFF. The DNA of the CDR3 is TGTGCCAGCAGTGACCCCGGGACGAGGAATGAAAAACTGTTTTTT.

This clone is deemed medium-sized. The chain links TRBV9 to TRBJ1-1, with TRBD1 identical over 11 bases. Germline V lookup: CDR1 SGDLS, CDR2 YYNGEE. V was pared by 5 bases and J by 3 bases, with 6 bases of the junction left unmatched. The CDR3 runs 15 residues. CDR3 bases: TGTGCCAGCAGGGCCACGGACAGGGGGCACACTGAAGCTTTCTTT. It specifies CASRATDRGHTEAFF.